Listed below are T cell receptor beta chains from one sample, sequenced in a study of blood T cell repertoires in COVID-19. Some clones are missing from TCRdb's copy, which holds only in-frame ones; the method was immunoSEQ multiplex PCR. The table has 90,000 to 120,000 clones, 80% to 95% seen once. Sequencing input: peripheral blood. The receptors come from a woman in her twenties or thirties with acute or convalescent COVID-19. Each CDR3 is given with its conserved first and last residue. D genes are given only for firm matches. Some rows mark clone size as missing; the rest say once, few, many or name a class of expanded clone.

clone_size j_call d_call v_call cdr3_aa cdr3_nt
. TRBJ2-1 TRBD2 TRBV7-9 CASSLGSSGISYNEQFF TGTGCCAGCAGCTTAGGCTCTAGCGGGATATCATACAATGAGCAGTTCTTC
. TRBJ1-4 TRBD1 TRBV12-5 CASGFGTELATNEKLFF TGTGCTAGTGGTTTTGGGACAGAACTTGCAACTAATGAAAAACTGTTTTTT
. TRBJ2-3 . TRBV6-1 CASSERGAGAFTDTQYF TGTGCCAGCAGTGAAAGAGGCGCGGGGGCCTTCACAGATACGCAGTATTTT
once TRBJ1-1 . TRBV20-1 CSARDSPEAFF TGCAGTGCTCGCGACAGTCCTGAAGCTTTCTTT
. TRBJ2-1 . TRBV20-1 CSASGPGLYYNEQFF TGCAGTGCTAGTGGACCGGGACTCTACTACAATGAGCAGTTCTTC
. TRBJ1-6 TRBD1 TRBV27 CASSFARGLNSPLHF TGTGCCAGCAGTTTCGCCAGGGGGTTAAATTCACCCCTCCACTTT
. TRBJ1-2 . TRBV28 CASATLYRRLNGYTF TGTGCCAGCGCAACGTTGTACAGGCGTCTGAATGGCTACACCTTC
. TRBJ1-1 TRBD1 TRBV2 CASTSGTGETEAFF TGTGCCAGCACCTCTGGGACAGGTGAGACTGAAGCTTTCTTT
. TRBJ1-2 TRBD1 TRBV9 CASSAPRTGGFYGYTF TGTGCCAGCAGCGCACCACGGACAGGGGGCTTCTATGGCTACACCTTC
. TRBJ1-5 TRBD1 TRBV30 CAWTGQGNNQPQHF TGTGCCTGGACGGGACAGGGAAACAATCAGCCCCAGCATTTT
. TRBJ1-1 . TRBV30 CAWSPTGAEAFF TGTGCCTGGAGTCCGACGGGGGCTGAAGCTTTCTTT
. TRBJ2-5 . TRBV11-3 CASSAPGLQETQYF TGTGCCAGCAGCGCCCCAGGTCTCCAAGAGACCCAGTACTTC
. TRBJ1-2 . TRBV28 CASSVPGMANYGYTF TGTGCCAGCAGTGTGCCGGGGATGGCTAACTATGGCTACACCTTC
. TRBJ2-5 . TRBV18 CASSPSPGLAATGQETQYF TGTGCCAGCTCACCAAGCCCCGGACTAGCTGCGACAGGGCAAGAGACCCAGTACTTC
. TRBJ2-1 . TRBV7-2 CASSPLVSSYNEQFF TGTGCCAGCAGCCCATTGGTGAGCTCCTACAATGAGCAGTTCTTC
. TRBJ1-4 . TRBV19 CASSVQGPTNEKLFF TGTGCCAGTAGCGTACAGGGACCAACTAATGAAAAACTGTTTTTT
once TRBJ2-7 TRBD1 TRBV24-1 CATSDRGQGTHEQYF TGTGCCACCAGTGACCGCGGACAGGGGACCCACGAGCAGTACTTC
. TRBJ2-3 . TRBV7-2 CASSSRAGNTDTQYF TGTGCCAGCAGCTCCAGGGCAGGGAACACAGATACGCAGTATTTT
. TRBJ2-7 . TRBV28 CASGRTDTLEQYF TGTGCCAGCGGGCGAACGGACACCCTCGAGCAGTACTTC
once TRBJ2-1 . TRBV29-1 CSVEDATYNEQFF TGCAGCGTTGAAGATGCGACATACAATGAGCAGTTCTTC
. TRBJ1-1 . TRBV6-5 CASRQRQLNTEAFF TGTGCCAGCAGACAGAGACAGCTGAACACTGAAGCTTTCTTT
once TRBJ1-1 . TRBV5-1 CASSADWGGATEAFF TGCGCCAGCAGCGCGGATTGGGGGGGTGCCACTGAAGCTTTCTTT
. TRBJ1-6 . TRBV5-1 CASSLKATGNSPLHF TGCGCCAGCAGCTTGAAGGCAACCGGGAATTCACCCCTCCACTTT
. TRBJ2-7 TRBD2 TRBV18 CASSPIAGGRGKSYEQYF TGTGCCAGCTCACCAATAGCGGGGGGGCGAGGTAAATCCTACGAGCAGTACTTT
. TRBJ1-2 TRBD1 TRBV28 CASSHRGQGTAGYTF TGTGCCAGCAGTCATCGGGGACAGGGAACCGCTGGCTACACCTTC
few TRBJ1-2 TRBD1 TRBV24-1 CATSDADRVGYTF TGTGCCACCAGTGATGCCGACAGGGTTGGCTACACCTTC
. TRBJ2-7 . TRBV19 CASSMASARPYEQYF TGTGCCAGTAGTATGGCGTCAGCTAGACCCTACGAGCAGTACTTC
. TRBJ1-2 TRBD1 TRBV9 CASSSHSGQGNFGYTF TGTGCCAGCAGCTCCCACTCGGGACAGGGGAATTTTGGCTACACCTTC
. TRBJ2-3 TRBD1 TRBV7-3 CASSLVGGRDTQYF TGTGCCAGCAGCTTAGTAGGGGGCAGAGATACGCAGTATTTT
. TRBJ2-1 TRBD2 TRBV19 CASSGGGRADLNEQFF TGTGCCAGTAGTGGTGGCGGGAGGGCCGATTTGAATGAGCAGTTCTTC
. TRBJ2-7 TRBD2 TRBV28 CASSLGRVQYF TGTGCCAGCAGTTTAGGGAGGGTTCAGTACTTC
. TRBJ2-7 TRBD1 TRBV5-6 CASSLAPGQASYEQYF TGTGCCAGCAGCTTGGCACCGGGACAGGCATCCTACGAGCAGTACTTC
. TRBJ1-2 TRBD1 TRBV19 CASSTPGQGLIGYGYTF TGTGCCAGTAGTACCCCCGGACAGGGGCTCATAGGCTATGGCTACACCTTC
. TRBJ2-5 TRBD2 TRBV4-2 CASSQGGTSGGARETQYF TGTGCCAGCAGCCAAGGTGGGACTAGCGGGGGGGCGCGGGAGACCCAGTACTTC
. TRBJ1-6 TRBD1 TRBV4-3 CASSQGNRGSYNSPLHF TGCGCCAGCAGCCAAGGGAACAGGGGCTCCTATAATTCACCCCTCCACTTT
once TRBJ2-3 . TRBV6-5 CASSYMGPSTDTQYF TGTGCCAGCAGTTACATGGGGCCTAGCACAGATACGCAGTATTTT
. TRBJ1-4 . TRBV7-2 CASSSGVREKLFF TGTGCCAGCAGCTCAGGGGTGCGTGAAAAACTGTTTTTT
once TRBJ1-1 . TRBV7-9 CASSLVAGWAFF TGTGCCAGCAGCTTAGTGGCAGGGTGGGCTTTCTTT
. TRBJ1-4 . TRBV15 CATSRDRQGTNEKLFF TGTGCCACCAGCAGAGATCGGCAGGGAACTAATGAAAAACTGTTTTTT
. TRBJ2-1 TRBD2 TRBV9 CASSVEVGGPPNEQFF TGTGCCAGCAGCGTAGAGGTGGGAGGGCCCCCGAATGAGCAGTTCTTC
once TRBJ2-3 TRBD1 TRBV12-5 CASGSSPGTGTNLMVADTQYF TGTGCTAGTGGCTCTTCGCCCGGGACAGGGACGAATTTAATGGTCGCAGATACGCAGTATTTT
. TRBJ2-1 TRBD1 TRBV28 CASSITGTGLYNEQFF TGTGCCAGCAGTATAACCGGGACAGGGCTTTACAATGAGCAGTTCTTC
once TRBJ1-1 . TRBV6-5 CASSSELGMNTEAFF TGTGCCAGCAGTTCCGAACTAGGGATGAACACTGAAGCTTTCTTT
. TRBJ2-7 TRBD1 TRBV19 CASSIAPGQGVYEQYF TGTGCCAGTAGTATAGCCCCGGGACAGGGCGTCTACGAGCAGTACTTC
. TRBJ1-3 . TRBV6-5 CASSYRGSGNTIYF TGTGCCAGCAGTTACCGAGGATCCGGAAACACCATATATTTT
. TRBJ2-3 TRBD2 TRBV7-8 CASSSGVAGDRDTQYF TGTGCCAGCAGCTCCGGGGTAGCGGGAGACCGTGATACGCAGTATTTT
. TRBJ1-3 TRBD1 TRBV28 CASSLTGALSGNTIYF TGTGCCAGCAGTTTAACAGGGGCCCTCTCTGGAAACACCATATATTTT
. TRBJ2-1 TRBD2 TRBV10-2 CASASSGGHSYNEQFF TGCGCCAGCGCATCGAGCGGGGGACACTCCTACAATGAGCAGTTCTTC
. TRBJ1-1 . TRBV29-1 CSVGHRAGNTEAFF TGCAGCGTTGGCCACAGGGCTGGGAACACTGAAGCTTTCTTT
few TRBJ2-1 . TRBV27 CASSYRGEGLSEQFF TGTGCCAGCAGTTATAGGGGGGAGGGGTTAAGTGAGCAGTTCTTC
. TRBJ2-2 . TRBV19 CASSILYVRELFF TGTGCCAGTAGTATTCTGTATGTCCGGGAGCTGTTTTTT
. TRBJ1-3 . TRBV10-3 CAISEPVFISGNTIYF TGTGCCATCAGTGAACCGGTCTTCATCTCTGGAAACACCATATATTTT
. TRBJ1-4 TRBD1 TRBV10-3 CATIEVDRGYEKLFF TGTGCCACCATAGAAGTCGACAGGGGTTATGAAAAACTGTTTTTT
. TRBJ1-2 . TRBV27 CASSLSRHGGGYTF TGTGCCAGCAGTTTATCTCGGCACGGGGGTGGCTACACCTTC